Each of the 28 T cell receptor beta chains below was sequenced from the same sample in a study of blood T cells in healthy people across ages. A second PCR of roughly 7 to 11 cycles used a sample-barcoded 5' primer and a J-beta primer mix. TCRdb called the 5' RACE reads again in MiXCR, with one record for every CDR3 protein. The profile shows over 600,000 distinct CDR3 sequences, over 40% of them singletons. What was sequenced was blood. These TCRs come from a man older than 75 in good health.

V is TRBV27 and J is TRBJ2-5; 11 bases align to TRBD2. Gene TRBJ2-7 matches the end of the DNA better, so the J call may be wrong. CDR1 and CDR2 from the germline V gene are MNHEY and SMNVEV (reference sequence). This CDR3 region has 15 residues. The CDR3 DNA reads TGTGCCAGCAGTTTATGGCTAGCGGGAGGATACGAGCAGTACTTC. It is translated as CASSLWLAGGYEQYF.

The genes are TRBV10-2 and TRBJ2-7; D is perhaps TRBD1 (6 bases). Trimming stripped 4 bases from V and 0 bases from J, with 22 bases between. Germline assignment: CDR1 WSHSY and CDR2 SAAADI. CDR3 length equals 18 residues. This CDR3 reads CASSGGRGGFPFSYEQYF. Written as DNA, the CDR3 is TGCGCCAGCAGTGGGGGTAGAGGGGGATTCCCATTCTCCTACGAGCAGTACTTC.

Many counts were recorded for this clonotype. A much larger clone differs by one base, so this may be a read error. The chain carries TRBV20-1 and TRBJ2-5, with TRBD2 matching over 12 bases. The germline V gene has CDR1 DFQATT and CDR2 SNEGSKA (reference sequence). The J segment lost 11 bases and the V segment lost 0 bases, leaving 10 bases of the junction unmatched. This CDR3 is built from 15 residues. In DNA form, the CDR3 reads TGCAGTGCTAGAGAGGGGACTAGCGGGCGCAATGAGCAGTACTTC. Protein product: CSAREGTSGRNEQYF.

This clonotype has just a few counts. The rearrangement uses TRBV28 and TRBJ2-1; D remains unclear. The ends were cut back, 6 bases at V and 8 bases at J, with 17 bases in the middle. Germline V gene data show CDR1 as MDHEN and CDR2 as SYDVKM. The CDR3 is 14 amino acids. The CDR3 sequence: CASSSVVGEDEQFF. The CDR3 DNA follows: TGTGCCAGCAGCTCCGTAGTGGGTGAGGATGAGCAGTTCTTC.

The chain has TRBV10-3 and TRBJ2-3; D possibly corresponds to TRBD2 (6 bases). CDR3 length: 12 residues. In germline, CDR1 is ENHRY, CDR2 SYGVKD. V was cut by 6 bases and J by 6 bases, with 10 bases left in between. The CDR3, as DNA: TGTGCCATCAGGGACTACCTGGATACGCAGTATTTT. It is translated as CAIRDYLDTQYF.

There are a few counts of this clonotype. This chain joins TRBV20-1 and TRBJ2-7; D may be TRBD2 (7 bases). The CDR3 spans 16 residues. Per the germline V gene, CDR1 is DFQATT and CDR2 is SNEGSKA (reference sequence). The V gene lost 0 bases and the J gene lost 2 bases, with 17 bases spanning the gap. CDR3 residues: CSARDWAGALPYEQYF. In DNA form, the CDR3 reads TGCAGTGCTAGAGATTGGGCGGGGGCGCTCCCCTACGAGCAGTACTTC.

Only a few counts were recorded for this clonotype. One end of the junction varies from germline; a read error may be responsible. The V gene is TRBV7-2, the J gene TRBJ2-3; weak D call: TRBD1 (5 bases). There are 15 residues in the CDR3. Germline CDR1 and CDR2: SGHTA and FQGNSA. The CDR3 here is CASSLAGFSTGTQYF. The CDR3 DNA is TGTGCCAGCAGCTTAGCGGGATTTAGCACAGGTACGCAGTATTTT.

The V gene is TRBV6-5, the J gene TRBJ2-7; possible D gene TRBD2, 7 bases. Trimming took 8 bases from V and 5 from J, leaving 22 bases between them. CDR1 and CDR2 (germline): MNHEY, SVGAGI. CDR3 size: 15 residues. In DNA, the CDR3 is TGTGCCAGCTCTTTAAGGGGGGGGCTATGGAACGAGCAGTACTTC. As protein: CASSLRGGLWNEQYF.

Details on this clonotype: A junction boundary mismatches the germline segment, possibly from a read error. The chain joins TRBV7-2 to TRBJ2-5, with 16 bases aligning to TRBD2. The CDR3 has 18 residues. Germline CDR1 is SGHTA and CDR2 is FQGNSA. The CDR3 DNA reads TGTGTCAGCAGCTTAGAGGGACTAGCGGGGGGGTACCAAGAGACCCAGTACTTC. Its translation is CVSSLEGLAGGYQETQYF.

This clonotype was detected many times. The chain has TRBV10-2 and TRBJ2-7, with 16 bases fitting TRBD2. The J segment lost 8 bases and the V segment lost 2 bases, leaving 9 bases of the junction unmatched. Germline V gives CDR1 WSHSY, CDR2 SAAADI. This CDR3 spans 17 amino acids. CDR3 region: CASSEPGTSGRAIQQYF. The CDR3 DNA is TGCGCCAGCAGTGAGCCCGGGACTAGCGGGAGGGCCATCCAGCAGTACTTC.

Concerning this clonotype itself: A clone one base away is much larger, so this may be a read error. The gene calls are TRBV29-1 and TRBJ2-4; D not certain. Germline-derived CDR1 and CDR2 are SQVTM and ANQGSEA. The CDR3 consists of 14 residues. Trimming left V 7 bases short and J 0 bases short, with 13 bases between. The CDR3 nucleotides read TGCAGCGGGTCCCCAAGGAAAGCCAAAAACATTCAGTACTTC. Translated, it gives CSGSPRKAKNIQYF.

The chain uses TRBV4-3 and TRBJ1-2; D remains ambiguous. The CDR3 covers 14 residues. The V gene's germline CDR1 is LGHNA and CDR2 YSLEER. V was trimmed by 1 base and J by 3 bases, leaving 9 bases between them. CDR3 DNA: TGCGCCAGCAGCCAAGGGTTGGAGTACTATGGCTACACCTTC. As protein: CASSQGLEYYGYTF.

The CDR3 spells CASSYSTVGSDTQYF. The CDR3 coding sequence is TGTGCCAGCAGTTACTCGACAGTAGGTTCGGATACGCAGTATTTT. The chain combines TRBV27 with TRBJ2-3, with D possibly being TRBD1 (5 bases). Trimming took off 4 bases at V and 6 bases at J, with 17 bases between the two ends. Germline lookup yields CDR1 MNHEY and CDR2 SMNVEV (reference sequence). There are 15 residues in the CDR3.

In its sample, this clonotype was seen a few times. This chain joins TRBV7-8 and TRBJ1-4; D is unresolved. V lost 0 bases and J 8 bases, leaving 13 bases between the germline ends. The CDR3 extends over 15 amino acids. In germline, CDR1 is SGHVS, CDR2 FQNEAQ. The CDR3 reads CASSLAAGSQEKLFF. The CDR3 DNA reads TGTGCCAGCAGCTTAGCGGCGGGCAGCCAGGAAAAACTGTTTTTT. The whole variable domain, remainder taken from reference TRBV7-8 and TRBJ1-4, is GAGVSQSPRYKVAKRGQDVALRCDPISGHVSLFWYQQALGQGPEFLTYFQNEAQLDKSGLPSDRFFAERPEGSVSTLKIQRTQQEDSAVYLCASSLAAGSQEKLFFGSGTQLSVL.

This clonotype occurred a few times. This sequence joins TRBV20-1 and TRBJ2-4, with D possibly being TRBD1 (7 bases). The J call is in doubt because the DNA end fits TRBJ2-5 better. Germline CDR1 DFQATT, CDR2 SNEGSKA (reference sequence). This CDR3 region has 14 residues. This chain's CDR3 is CSARPIQGGETQYF. The CDR3 DNA reads TGCAGTGCTAGACCAATCCAGGGGGGCGAGACCCAGTACTTC.

This clonotype was detected only a few times. The chain combines TRBV4-2 with TRBJ2-1; tentative D call: TRBD1 (6 bases). Germline V gene data show CDR1 as LGHNA and CDR2 as YNFKEQ. The CDR3 totals 16 residues. V shed 1 base and J shed 6 bases, with 16 bases lying between them. The CDR3 DNA reads as TGTGCCAGCAGCCAAGTAGGGGGTGTACGGGGCAATGAGCAGTTCTTC. Encoded protein: CASSQVGGVRGNEQFF.

The V call is TRBV2, the J call TRBJ2-7; 8 bases agree with TRBD2. Trimming at V came to 7 bases and at J to 4 bases, leaving 15 bases not matched to a gene. Per germline, CDR1 SNHLY and CDR2 FYNNEI. The CDR3 runs to 16 residues. Here the CDR3 DNA reads TGTGCCAGCACTTTACCGGGGGGGACCCCGGGATACGAGCAGTACTTC. Its translation: CASTLPGGTPGYEQYF.

This clonotype showed up just a few times. V usage is TRBV9 and J usage is TRBJ2-1; no clear D. Germline CDR1 and CDR2: SGDLS and YYNGEE. The V end was cut by 3 bases, the J end by 10 bases, with 14 bases between. The CDR3 contains 13 residues. In DNA, the CDR3 is TGTGCCAGCAGCGGCGACTGGAAGCGAGAGCAGTTCTTC. Amino acid sequence: CASSGDWKREQFF.

The gene calls are TRBV20-1 and TRBJ1-5; a weak D match, TRBD1 (5 bases). The CDR3 is 13 amino acids. V lost 3 bases to trimming and J lost 1 base, with 7 bases between them. The germline V gene encodes CDR1 DFQATT and CDR2 SNEGSKA (reference sequence). CDR3 DNA: TGCAGTGCTAGCGGGGGGAGCAATCAGCCCCAGCATTTT. Translating it yields CSASGGSNQPQHF.

This clonotype turned up a few times. The chain has TRBV29-1 and TRBJ2-1; TRBD2 matches 9 bases. The end of the DNA is better explained by TRBJ2-7, so the J call may be wrong. The CDR3 contains 15 residues. Germline CDR1 reads SQVTM; CDR2 reads ANQGSEA. The CDR3 protein is CSALTSGSSYNEQYF. CDR3 in DNA: TGCAGCGCCCTGACTAGCGGTAGCTCCTACAATGAGCAGTACTTC.

This sequence joins TRBV27 and TRBJ2-5, with TRBD1 as a possible D gene (7 bases). V was trimmed by 0 bases and J by 1 base, leaving 12 bases between them. Germline values: CDR1 MNHEY, CDR2 SMNVEV (reference sequence). This CDR3 region has 16 residues. Here the CDR3 reads CASSLSGGTAQETQYF. DNA for the CDR3: TGTGCCAGCAGTTTATCTGGAGGGACAGCCCAAGAGACCCAGTACTTC.

The chain couples TRBV2 to TRBJ2-2, with TRBD2 matching 10 bases. The germline CDR1 and CDR2 sequences are SNHLY and FYNNEI. J gave up 8 bases and V 4 bases, and 4 bases lay outside the gene matches. The CDR3 is made up of 14 amino acids. Here the CDR3 reads CASSVLAGTGELFF. CDR3 DNA: TGTGCCAGCAGTGTACTAGCGGGAACGGGGGAGCTGTTTTTT.

The chain carries TRBV7-9 and TRBJ1-4; D gene uncertain. Germline assignment: CDR1 SEHNR and CDR2 FQNEAQ (reference sequence). V dropped 5 bases and J dropped 5 bases, with 18 bases sitting between them. The CDR3 contains 16 residues. In nucleotides, the CDR3 is TGTGCCAGCAGCCTCCGCGAGAACCTGCGAAATGAAAAACTGTTTTTT. Residues: CASSLRENLRNEKLFF.

This clonotype turned up a few times. This rearrangement joins TRBV27 to TRBJ2-1, with 7 bases matching TRBD1. Per germline, CDR1 MNHEY and CDR2 SMNVEV (reference sequence). Unmatched junction bases numbered 9, after V lost 2 bases and J lost 5 bases. The CDR3 consists of 16 residues. CDR3 amino acids: CASSLTGQRNNNEQFF. In DNA, the CDR3 is TGTGCCAGCAGTTTAACGGGACAGCGAAATAACAATGAGCAGTTCTTC.

This clonotype turned up a few times. The V and J genes are TRBV7-9 and TRBJ2-7; no definite D call. This CDR3 region has 14 residues. Looked up from germline, CDR1 is SEHNR and CDR2 is FQNEAQ (reference sequence). Trimming cost V 7 bases and J 5 bases, with 18 bases left between them. The DNA for the CDR3 is TGTGCCAGCACCATAAGCGCCCAACGGAACGAGCAGTACTTC. Translated: CASTISAQRNEQYF. Variable domain in full (rest from reference TRBV7-9 and TRBJ2-7): DTGVSQNPRHKITKRGQNVTFRCDPISEHNRLYWYRQTLGQGPEFLTYFQNEAQLEKSRLLSDRFSAERPKGSFSTLEIQRTEQGDSAMYLCASTISAQRNEQYFGPGTRLTVT.

This chain joins TRBV6-2 or TRBV6-3 and TRBJ2-7, with 9 bases fitting TRBD2. J was trimmed by 1 base and V by 5 bases; bases with no gene match: 3. This CDR3 comprises 14 residues. In germline, CDR1 is MNHEY, CDR2 SVGEGT. CDR3 bases: TGTGCCAGCAGTCGACTAGCGGTTTCCTACGAGCAGTACTTC. Amino acid sequence: CASSRLAVSYEQYF.

This clonotype was detected only a few times. The chain joins TRBV7-2 to TRBJ2-1; D is unclear. The V and J ends lost 1 base and 8 bases respectively, with 15 bases between them. The CDR3 loop spans 15 amino acids. In germline, CDR1 is SGHTA, CDR2 FQGNSA. CDR3 sequence reads: CASSLVQHQKDEQFF. The CDR3, as DNA: TGTGCCAGCAGCTTAGTCCAGCACCAGAAGGATGAGCAGTTCTTC.

A few counts support this clonotype. The chain's CDR3 is CASSLEATGTDTQYF. CDR3 bases: TGTGCCAGCAGTTTAGAGGCGACAGGTACAGATACGCAGTATTTT. The V call is TRBV12-3 or TRBV12-4, the J call TRBJ2-3; D might be TRBD1 (6 bases). This CDR3 region has 15 residues. V lost 1 base to trimming and J lost 3 bases, with 11 bases between them.